Sequencing of this T cell receptor (beta chain) was carried out in a study of cytomegalovirus exposure and HLA in healthy donors. Findings and limits, study-wide: The classifier reportedly diagnosed cytomegalovirus status with high sensitivity and specificity. Trimming of TCR beta V- and J-genes showed a link, identified in a later analysis, to a missense DCLRE1C variant. Presence/absence analyses rested on an assumption that sequencing depth was roughly uniform across donors.

Primers: 60 Vbeta forward and 13 Jbeta reverse. As processed by the authors: In a later analysis, of 80 million or so unique beta chains, some 10 million appeared in at least two donors. Assay used: immunoSEQ multiplex PCR; TCRdb lists only in-frame clones, some missing. V and J calls and clone size are given by that table; D and trimming were obtained from the DNA. The listing contains some 84,000 clones. CDR3 size: 14 residues. V trimming: 2 bases; J trimming: 8 bases; junction bases outside the gene matches: 7. CDR1 SQVTM and CDR2 ANQGSEA come from the germline V gene. Concerning this clone: What it binds is unknown.

Sample: PBMCs. This clonotype was sampled from a man aged 50-60 years in good health and CMV-seronegative. The chain has TRBV29-1 and TRBJ2-3, with 10 bases fitting TRBD2. The CDR3 DNA is TGCAGCGTTGAACTAGCGGGGGCCTTGGGTACGCAGTATTTT. It is translated as CSVELAGALGTQYF.